The T cell receptor beta chain under discussion was sequenced for a study of shared clonotypes between healthy human individuals. Study-wide findings and caveats: Generation of non-shared clonotypes was less probable than generation of clonotypes shared by all four donors.

Points on this clone: Its specificity is unknown.

V was trimmed by 0 bases and J by 1 base, leaving 4 bases between them. In germline, CDR1 is GTSNPN, CDR2 SVGIG (reference sequence). The CDR3 consists of 13 residues. Clones were sequenced by immunoSEQ multiplex PCR, and TCRdb holds only the in-frame ones, with some missing. The table records about 1.1 million clones, approximately 80% of them present only once. The sample was memory CD4+ T cells from PBMCs. Indicated subset: CD45RA-negative fraction. The chain carries TRBV30 and TRBJ1-5; D uncertain. This receptor was taken from a man between 18 and 35 years old in good health. Some clones in this sample may be carry-over from other donors' samples. The CDR3 region is CAWSVASNQPQHF. DNA for the CDR3: TGTGCCTGGAGTGTAGCAAGCAATCAGCCCCAGCATTTT.